The rows below give T cell receptor beta chains drawn from one sample of a study of regulatory T cells in long-lasting Graves disease. In TCRdb, the multiplex PCR reads were re-called with MiXCR into one record per CDR3 protein. The table includes 680,000 or so distinct CDR3 sequences, roughly 15% detected once. The same data also contributed to another study, on T cells in Graves' hyperthyroidism and ophthalmopathy.

This material consisted of peripheral blood mononuclear cells (PBMCs), taken at new diagnosis, from a patient treated with antithyroid drugs. These TCRs come from a woman between 25 and 40 years old with Graves disease. The CDR3 runs from the conserved cysteine through the conserved F or W. The D gene is left open where the match is weak. Part of the rows lack a size; the others show once, few, many or a class for expanded clones.

v_gene: TRBV28
d_gene: TRBD1
abundance: many
j_gene: TRBJ2-5
CDR3aa: CASSYDRGSRETQYF
CDR3nt: TGTGCCAGCAGTTATGACAGGGGGTCGAGAGAGACCCAGTACTTC

v_gene: TRBV6-2/TRBV6-3
d_gene: NA
abundance: NA
j_gene: TRBJ2-3
CDR3aa: CASQVGAGLTDTQYF
CDR3nt: TGTGCCAGCCAAGTCGGGGCAGGCTTAACGGATACGCAGTATTTT

v_gene: TRBV20-1
d_gene: TRBD1
abundance: few
j_gene: TRBJ1-2
CDR3aa: CSARRGQGANYGYTF
CDR3nt: TGCAGTGCTAGGCGGGGACAGGGAGCTAACTATGGCTACACCTTC

v_gene: TRBV12-5
d_gene: TRBD2
abundance: many
j_gene: TRBJ2-5
CDR3aa: CASGWISGTSEQETQYF
CDR3nt: TGTGCTAGTGGTTGGATTTCCGGGACTAGCGAACAAGAGACCCAGTACTTC

v_gene: TRBV20-1
d_gene: NA
abundance: NA
j_gene: TRBJ2-4
CDR3aa: CSAREEKKNIQYF
CDR3nt: TGCAGTGCTAGAGAGGAAAAGAAAAACATTCAGTACTTC

v_gene: TRBV29-1
d_gene: TRBD1
abundance: NA
j_gene: TRBJ1-1
CDR3aa: CSAGQGLNTEAFF
CDR3nt: TGCAGCGCCGGACAGGGATTGAACACTGAAGCTTTCTTT

v_gene: TRBV6-2/TRBV6-3
d_gene: NA
abundance: many
j_gene: TRBJ1-2
CDR3aa: CASRVTSGVKRYTF
CDR3nt: TGTGCCAGCAGGGTAACCTCAGGGGTGAAGCGCTACACCTTC

v_gene: TRBV5-8
d_gene: NA
abundance: NA
j_gene: TRBJ1-5
CDR3aa: CASSPAAVKGTQHF
CDR3nt: TGTGCCAGCAGCCCGGCGGCCGTAAAAGGGACTCAGCATTTT

v_gene: TRBV5-1
d_gene: TRBD1
abundance: many
j_gene: TRBJ1-2
CDR3aa: CASSSGGQDYGYTF
CDR3nt: TGCGCCAGCAGCTCGGGGGGACAGGACTATGGCTACACCTTC

v_gene: TRBV20-1
d_gene: TRBD1
abundance: once
j_gene: TRBJ2-7
CDR3aa: CSAATGLHEQYF
CDR3nt: TGCAGTGCTGCGACAGGGCTCCACGAGCAGTACTTC

v_gene: TRBV19
d_gene: TRBD2
abundance: few
j_gene: TRBJ2-2
CDR3aa: CASRVAGGTGELFF
CDR3nt: TGTGCCAGTAGGGTAGCGGGCGGCACCGGGGAGCTGTTTTTT

v_gene: TRBV30
d_gene: TRBD1
abundance: few
j_gene: TRBJ1-5
CDR3aa: CAWSFPDRGGNQPQHF
CDR3nt: TGTGCCTGGAGTTTTCCGGACAGGGGAGGCAATCAGCCCCAGCATTTT

v_gene: TRBV27
d_gene: NA
abundance: many
j_gene: TRBJ2-1
CDR3aa: CASSLLPILGNEQFF
CDR3nt: TGTGCCAGCAGTTTATTACCAATCCTCGGGAATGAGCAGTTCTTC

v_gene: TRBV19
d_gene: NA
abundance: NA
j_gene: TRBJ1-5
CDR3aa: CASTAGGRNQPQHF
CDR3nt: TGTGCCAGTACAGCCGGTGGTCGCAATCAGCCCCAGCATTTT

v_gene: TRBV10-3
d_gene: NA
abundance: NA
j_gene: TRBJ2-5
CDR3aa: CAISEGIKGEETQYF
CDR3nt: TGTGCCATCAGTGAGGGGATTAAGGGAGAAGAGACCCAGTACTTC

v_gene: TRBV20-1
d_gene: TRBD1
abundance: NA
j_gene: TRBJ1-1
CDR3aa: CSAREAGTGEKAFF
CDR3nt: TGCAGTGCTAGAGAGGCCGGGACAGGAGAGAAAGCTTTCTTT

v_gene: TRBV20-1
d_gene: TRBD2
abundance: few
j_gene: TRBJ2-7
CDR3aa: CSVSGVGSYEQYF
CDR3nt: TGCAGTGTTAGCGGGGTCGGCTCCTACGAGCAGTACTTC

v_gene: TRBV30
d_gene: NA
abundance: many
j_gene: TRBJ2-1
CDR3aa: CAWSVRWGPSYNEQFF
CDR3nt: TGTGCCTGGAGTGTACGATGGGGACCCTCCTACAATGAGCAGTTCTTC

v_gene: TRBV20-1
d_gene: NA
abundance: NA
j_gene: TRBJ1-1
CDR3aa: CSASRTRGTEAFF
CDR3nt: TGCAGTGCTAGTCGGACAAGGGGCACTGAAGCTTTCTTT

v_gene: TRBV7-8
d_gene: NA
abundance: many
j_gene: TRBJ1-4
CDR3aa: CASSMDSFNEKLFF
CDR3nt: TGTGCCAGCAGCATGGACAGCTTTAATGAAAAACTGTTTTTT

v_gene: TRBV7-9
d_gene: TRBD1
abundance: many
j_gene: TRBJ2-7
CDR3aa: CASSSEWDSSYEQYF
CDR3nt: TGTGCCAGCAGCTCCGAGTGGGACAGTTCCTACGAGCAGTACTTC

v_gene: TRBV12-3/TRBV12-4
d_gene: NA
abundance: many
j_gene: TRBJ1-1
CDR3aa: CATRRRMNTEAFF
CDR3nt: TGTGCCACTCGAAGACGGATGAACACTGAAGCTTTCTTT

v_gene: TRBV3-1
d_gene: TRBD1
abundance: NA
j_gene: TRBJ1-2
CDR3aa: CASSQRTGGNYGYTF
CDR3nt: TGTGCCAGCAGCCAGAGGACAGGGGGGAACTATGGCTACACCTTC

v_gene: TRBV27
d_gene: NA
abundance: many
j_gene: TRBJ2-7
CDR3aa: CASSPQGGFEQYF
CDR3nt: TGTGCCAGCAGCCCTCAGGGTGGTTTCGAGCAGTACTTC

v_gene: TRBV10-3
d_gene: NA
abundance: many
j_gene: TRBJ2-7
CDR3aa: CAAQPGQTYEQYF
CDR3nt: TGTGCCGCCCAACCAGGACAGACCTACGAGCAGTACTTC

v_gene: TRBV20-1
d_gene: TRBD1
abundance: NA
j_gene: TRBJ2-2
CDR3aa: CSARDRDRDYTGELFF
CDR3nt: TGCAGTGCTAGAGATCGGGACAGGGATTACACCGGGGAGCTGTTTTTT

v_gene: TRBV6-2/TRBV6-3
d_gene: NA
abundance: many
j_gene: TRBJ2-5
CDR3aa: CATEGLNQETQYF
CDR3nt: TGTGCCACAGAAGGACTGAACCAAGAGACCCAGTACTTC

v_gene: TRBV6-2/TRBV6-3
d_gene: NA
abundance: many
j_gene: TRBJ2-1
CDR3aa: CASSDPYSVGFDEQFF
CDR3nt: TGTGCCAGCAGTGACCCATATTCAGTCGGGTTCGATGAGCAGTTCTTC

v_gene: TRBV28
d_gene: NA
abundance: many
j_gene: TRBJ2-7
CDR3aa: CASIGAAGEQYF
CDR3nt: TGTGCCAGCATCGGGGCAGCGGGCGAGCAGTACTTC

v_gene: TRBV7-9
d_gene: NA
abundance: few
j_gene: TRBJ1-2
CDR3aa: CASSREGGYTF
CDR3nt: TGTGCCAGCAGCCGGGAGGGGGGCTACACCTTC

v_gene: TRBV10-3
d_gene: NA
abundance: few
j_gene: TRBJ1-2
CDR3aa: CAISESVGNGYTF
CDR3nt: TGTGCCATCAGTGAGTCGGTTGGGAACGGCTACACCTTC

v_gene: TRBV7-2
d_gene: NA
abundance: few
j_gene: TRBJ1-1
CDR3aa: CASTPSSSTEAFF
CDR3nt: TGTGCCAGCACCCCAAGTTCGAGCACTGAAGCTTTCTTT

v_gene: TRBV28
d_gene: NA
abundance: many
j_gene: TRBJ1-4
CDR3aa: CASSPLGGGEKLFF
CDR3nt: TGTGCCAGCAGCCCCCTGGGCGGTGGAGAAAAACTGTTTTTT

v_gene: TRBV9
d_gene: NA
abundance: NA
j_gene: TRBJ1-5
CDR3aa: CASSVEGTKGQPQHF
CDR3nt: TGTGCCAGCAGCGTAGAAGGGACTAAGGGGCAGCCCCAGCATTTT

v_gene: TRBV6-5
d_gene: TRBD1
abundance: many
j_gene: TRBJ1-5
CDR3aa: CASSYNPGGGQPQHF
CDR3nt: TGTGCCAGCAGTTATAATCCAGGGGGAGGTCAGCCCCAGCATTTT

v_gene: TRBV19
d_gene: NA
abundance: NA
j_gene: TRBJ2-1
CDR3aa: CASNRDIYSYNEQFF
CDR3nt: TGTGCCAGTAACCGTGACATATACTCCTACAATGAGCAGTTCTTC

v_gene: TRBV5-1
d_gene: TRBD1
abundance: few
j_gene: TRBJ2-1
CDR3aa: CASSLDRGYNEQFF
CDR3nt: TGCGCCAGCAGCTTAGACAGGGGGTACAATGAGCAGTTCTTC

v_gene: TRBV28
d_gene: NA
abundance: many
j_gene: TRBJ1-2
CDR3aa: CASGGVNYGYTF
CDR3nt: TGTGCCAGCGGCGGGGTAAACTATGGCTACACCTTC

v_gene: TRBV15
d_gene: NA
abundance: many
j_gene: TRBJ1-4
CDR3aa: CATSSAGRLDEKLFF
CDR3nt: TGTGCCACCAGCAGTGCTGGAAGACTGGATGAAAAACTGTTTTTT

v_gene: TRBV20-1
d_gene: NA
abundance: few
j_gene: TRBJ2-3
CDR3aa: CSGQADTKGDTQYF
CDR3nt: TGCAGTGGTCAGGCAGACACCAAGGGAGATACGCAGTATTTT

v_gene: TRBV20-1
d_gene: NA
abundance: many
j_gene: TRBJ1-1
CDR3aa: CSARSGASEAFF
CDR3nt: TGCAGTGCTAGATCGGGGGCCTCTGAAGCTTTCTTT

v_gene: TRBV12-3/TRBV12-4
d_gene: NA
abundance: many
j_gene: TRBJ1-2
CDR3aa: CASSNSQGRGYTF
CDR3nt: TGTGCCAGCAGTAATAGCCAGGGTCGCGGCTACACCTTC

v_gene: TRBV7-9
d_gene: NA
abundance: NA
j_gene: TRBJ2-3
CDR3aa: CASSPVRGGRTDTQYF
CDR3nt: TGTGCCAGCAGCCCGGTCAGGGGCGGGAGAACAGATACGCAGTATTTT

v_gene: TRBV28
d_gene: NA
abundance: NA
j_gene: TRBJ2-3
CDR3aa: CASSQDRDTQYF
CDR3nt: TGTGCCAGCAGCCAAGATCGGGATACGCAGTATTTT

v_gene: TRBV5-1
d_gene: TRBD2
abundance: few
j_gene: TRBJ2-7
CDR3aa: CASSLFPSGGSYEQYF
CDR3nt: TGCGCCAGCAGCTTGTTTCCTAGCGGGGGCTCCTACGAGCAGTACTTC

v_gene: TRBV7-2
d_gene: NA
abundance: few
j_gene: TRBJ2-3
CDR3aa: CASSFPYRGESQYF
CDR3nt: TGTGCCAGCAGCTTCCCATATAGGGGTGAATCGCAGTATTTT

v_gene: TRBV11-2
d_gene: TRBD2
abundance: many
j_gene: TRBJ2-3
CDR3aa: CASSSRLALTTQYF
CDR3nt: TGTGCCAGCAGCTCCCGACTAGCTTTAACTACGCAGTATTTT

v_gene: TRBV13
d_gene: TRBD1
abundance: NA
j_gene: TRBJ2-5
CDR3aa: CASSDRDRSPKETQYF
CDR3nt: TGTGCCAGCAGCGACCGGGACAGGAGTCCTAAAGAGACCCAGTACTTC

v_gene: TRBV10-3
d_gene: NA
abundance: many
j_gene: TRBJ1-5
CDR3aa: CAISESPGEKQPQHF
CDR3nt: TGTGCCATCAGTGAGTCCCCAGGGGAAAAACAGCCCCAGCATTTT

v_gene: TRBV14
d_gene: NA
abundance: few
j_gene: TRBJ1-2
CDR3aa: CASSQGGASGYTF
CDR3nt: TGTGCCAGCAGCCAAGGTGGGGCCTCTGGCTACACCTTC

v_gene: TRBV20-1
d_gene: TRBD2
abundance: NA
j_gene: TRBJ2-5
CDR3aa: CSARISGAGLAELETQYF
CDR3nt: TGCAGTGCTAGAATTAGTGGAGCGGGACTAGCGGAGCTAGAGACCCAGTACTTC

v_gene: TRBV5-1
d_gene: NA
abundance: many
j_gene: TRBJ1-5
CDR3aa: CASSLEGGQPQHF
CDR3nt: TGCGCCAGCAGCTTGGAAGGGGGTCAGCCCCAGCATTTT

v_gene: TRBV28
d_gene: NA
abundance: few
j_gene: TRBJ2-5
CDR3aa: CASSSTGSWDQETQYF
CDR3nt: TGTGCCAGCAGTTCAACTGGGAGTTGGGACCAAGAGACCCAGTACTTC

v_gene: TRBV11-2
d_gene: TRBD1
abundance: NA
j_gene: TRBJ2-6
CDR3aa: CASSLWGQTGANVLAF
CDR3nt: TGTGCCAGCAGCTTATGGGGACAGACTGGGGCCAACGTCCTGGCTTTC

v_gene: TRBV9
d_gene: TRBD1
abundance: NA
j_gene: TRBJ1-5
CDR3aa: CASGDSYQPQHF
CDR3nt: TGTGCCAGCGGGGACAGTTATCAGCCCCAGCATTTT

v_gene: TRBV28
d_gene: NA
abundance: many
j_gene: TRBJ1-2
CDR3aa: CASRPPSHYGYTF
CDR3nt: TGTGCCAGCAGACCCCCCTCCCACTATGGCTACACCTTC